The source of this T cell receptor (beta chain) is a study of memory CD4+ T cells and cytomegalovirus serostatus (dated by TCRdb to about 2019). Turning to the overall study: The cohort included approximately 35 healthy adults from Belgium, of whom 9 were CMV seropositive and 24 were CMV seronegative. To replicate a published TCR-based CMV serostatus classifier, the study sequenced CD4+ memory TCRbeta repertoires from a Belgian cohort whose cytomegalovirus serostatus was known.

The Quick-DNA Microprep Kit was used to extract genomic DNA from the sorted cells. TCRbeta DNA was amplified with the immunoSEQ hsTCRbeta kit following the manufacturer's protocol. TCRbeta libraries were sequenced on an Illumina MiSeq instrument. The source study handled its data this way. Once out-of-frame sequences had been removed, 2,204,828 distinct TCRbeta sequences were left, which works out to an average of about 67,000 per individual. Each individual was scored by the count of about 150 previously reported CMV-associated TCRbeta sequences and the total productive distinct TCRbeta count. A beta-binomial model was reimplemented in Python, and scikit-learn random forests with default parameters were trained on data from the US cohort. Classifier performance on the Belgian cohort was reported as the median AUC with percentile confidence intervals calculated over 10,000 bootstrap iterations. In its TCRdb copy, this immuneACCESS table keeps in-frame sequences only and misses some clones. Where compared with another copy, unresolved V genes explain less than half of these, and the others have no known cause. The D gene and trimming were derived from the DNA, and the V and J assignments and clone size from that table. The sample records some 80,000 clones, 65% to 85% of which are singletons. The ten largest clones take up around 0.78% of the sample.

The germline V gene sets CDR1 to SGHDT and CDR2 to YYEEEE. Relative to germline, V is missing 2 bases and J is missing 8 bases, with 6 bases of the junction outside any gene match. The cysteine opens and the phenylalanine closes a CDR3 of 15 amino acids. The read is trimmed to its CDR3 DNA, 45 bases read in frame from base 1. A FACSAria II was used to sort memory CD4+ T cells, defined as single viable CD3+CD4+CD8-CD45RO+ cells. CMV serostatus was determined with a Roche Elecsys assay detecting serum IgG against CMV pp150, pp28, p38 and p52. Following thawing, total CD4+ T cells were enriched through positive selection using CD4 magnetic microbeads. The samples came from a different study that was designed specifically to examine the CD4+ T cell memory repertoire. Peripheral blood mononuclear cells were isolated and cryopreserved according to standard operating procedures, and serum was kept at -80 degrees C. The staining used CD3-PerCP (BW264/56), CD4-APC (RPA-T4), CD45RO-PE (UCHT1) and CD8-Pacific Orange (3B5) antibodies, and Sytox blue was used to exclude non-viable cells.

What the authors observed across the whole study: The results were interpreted as suggesting that the CMV-associated TCR signature is mostly present in the CD4+ memory repertoire. CMV serostatus prediction reached a median bootstrapped AUC of about 0.94 with the original framework and about 0.91 with a US-trained random forest. Among the 150 to 200 previously reported CMV-associated TCRbeta sequences, 60 to 85 showed up in the CD4+ memory repertoires, with each one found in between one and five individuals. Only CD4+CD45RO+ memory cells were sequenced, in contrast to the original study, in which naive and memory CD4+ and CD8+ populations were covered. A median bootstrapped AUC of almost 0.96 with a 95% CI of 0.76-1.00 was achieved on the Belgian cohort by the original-framework classifier.

Comments on this clone: Its antigen is currently not known. The sample holds no much larger clone one base away, and base qualities are not on file.

The clonotype was recovered from an adult in good health and CMV-seronegative. The sample consisted of memory CD4+ T cells from blood. This sequence uses TRBV5-6 and TRBJ2-1; 11 bases in the middle match TRBD2. Read as DNA, the sequence is TGTGCCAGCAGCTTTACTAGCGGGGGTATCTATGAGCAGTTCTTC. It specifies CASSFTSGGIYEQFF.